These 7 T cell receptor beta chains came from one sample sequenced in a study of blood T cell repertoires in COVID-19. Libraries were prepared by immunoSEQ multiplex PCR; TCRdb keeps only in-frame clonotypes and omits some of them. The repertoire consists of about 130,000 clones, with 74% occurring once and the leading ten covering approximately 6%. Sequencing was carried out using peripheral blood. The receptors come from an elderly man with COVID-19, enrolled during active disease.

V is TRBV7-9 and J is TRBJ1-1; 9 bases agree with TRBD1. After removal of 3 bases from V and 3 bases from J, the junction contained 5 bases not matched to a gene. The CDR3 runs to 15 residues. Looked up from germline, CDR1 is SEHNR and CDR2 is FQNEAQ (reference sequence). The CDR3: CASSFVQGADTEAFF. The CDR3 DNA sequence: TGTGCCAGCAGCTTCGTACAGGGGGCGGACACTGAAGCTTTCTTT.

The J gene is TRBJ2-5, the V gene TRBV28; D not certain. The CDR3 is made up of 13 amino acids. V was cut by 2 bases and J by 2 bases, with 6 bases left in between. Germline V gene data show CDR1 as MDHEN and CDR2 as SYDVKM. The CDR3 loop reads CASSLPEQETQYF. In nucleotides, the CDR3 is TGTGCCAGCAGTTTACCAGAACAAGAGACCCAGTACTTC.

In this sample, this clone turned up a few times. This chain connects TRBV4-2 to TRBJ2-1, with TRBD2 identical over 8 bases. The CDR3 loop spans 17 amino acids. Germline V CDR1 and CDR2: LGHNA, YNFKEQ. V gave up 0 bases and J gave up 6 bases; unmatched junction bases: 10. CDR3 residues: CASSQDRAGLGLNEQFF. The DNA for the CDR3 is TGTGCCAGCAGCCAAGATAGGGCGGGACTAGGTCTCAATGAGCAGTTCTTC.

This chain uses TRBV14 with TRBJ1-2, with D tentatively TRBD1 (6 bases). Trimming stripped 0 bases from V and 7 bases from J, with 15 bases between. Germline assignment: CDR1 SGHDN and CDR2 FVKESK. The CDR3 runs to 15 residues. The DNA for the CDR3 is TGTGCCAGCAGCCAAGACGGGACACCCAGTGGTGGCTACACCTTC. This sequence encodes CASSQDGTPSGGYTF.

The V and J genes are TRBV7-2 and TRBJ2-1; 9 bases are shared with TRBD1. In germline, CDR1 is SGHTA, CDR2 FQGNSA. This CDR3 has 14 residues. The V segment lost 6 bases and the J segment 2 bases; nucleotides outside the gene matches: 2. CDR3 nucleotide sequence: TGTGCCAGCAGGAGACAGGGGGCCTACAATGAGCAGTTCTTC. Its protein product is CASRRQGAYNEQFF.

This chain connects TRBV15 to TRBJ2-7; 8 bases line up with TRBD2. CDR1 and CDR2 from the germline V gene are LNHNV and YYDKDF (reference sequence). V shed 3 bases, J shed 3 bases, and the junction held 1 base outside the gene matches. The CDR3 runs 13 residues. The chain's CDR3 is CATSSSGSYEQYF. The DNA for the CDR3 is TGTGCCACCAGCAGCAGCGGGAGCTACGAGCAGTACTTC.

The CDR3 sequence is CASSPWTGSYEQYF. Here the CDR3 DNA reads TGTGCCAGCAGCCCTTGGACAGGGTCCTACGAGCAGTACTTC. The chain uses TRBV9 and TRBJ2-7; 8 bases align to TRBD1. The J segment lost 1 base and the V segment lost 4 bases, leaving 4 bases of the junction unmatched. This CDR3 contains 14 residues. Germline lookup yields CDR1 SGDLS and CDR2 YYNGEE.